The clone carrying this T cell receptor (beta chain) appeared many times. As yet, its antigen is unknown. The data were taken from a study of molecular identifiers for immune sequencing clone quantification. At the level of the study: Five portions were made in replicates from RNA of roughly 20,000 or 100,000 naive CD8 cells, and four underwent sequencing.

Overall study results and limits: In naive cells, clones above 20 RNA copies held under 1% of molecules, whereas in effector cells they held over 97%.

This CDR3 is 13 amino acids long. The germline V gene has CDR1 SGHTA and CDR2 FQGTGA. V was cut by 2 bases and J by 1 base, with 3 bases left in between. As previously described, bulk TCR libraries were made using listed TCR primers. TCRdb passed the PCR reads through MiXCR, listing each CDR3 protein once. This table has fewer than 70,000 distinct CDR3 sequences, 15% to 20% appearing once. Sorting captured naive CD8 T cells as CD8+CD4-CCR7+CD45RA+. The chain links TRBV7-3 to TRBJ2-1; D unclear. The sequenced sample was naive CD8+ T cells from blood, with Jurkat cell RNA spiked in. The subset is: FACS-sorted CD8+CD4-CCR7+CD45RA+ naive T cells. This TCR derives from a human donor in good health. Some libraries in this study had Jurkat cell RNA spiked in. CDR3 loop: CASSLVSYNEQFF. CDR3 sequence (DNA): TGTGCCAGCAGCTTAGTGTCCTACAATGAGCAGTTCTTC.